This TCR beta chain was observed in a study of CXCR3-negative and CXCR3-positive naive CD8 T cells. As regards this clonotype: Its antigen is unidentified.

Overall study findings and caveats: Within a donor, both naive subsets shared TRBV-TRBJ usage, unlike memory cells.

The CDR3 has 12 residues. Germline CDR1 is DFQATT and CDR2 is SNEGSKA (reference sequence). 5' RACE with UMI labels generated the TRB cDNA libraries. After re-calling the 5' RACE reads, TCRdb lists one entry per CDR3 protein, DNA absent. This table holds fewer than 80,000 distinct CDR3 sequences. Material for sequencing was naive CXCR3- CD8+ T cells from blood. Subset noted: CD45RO-CCR7+CD27+CD95- naive CD8+ T cells lacking CXCR3 (TNR3-). This receptor was taken from a human donor in good health. Some clones in this sample may be carry-over from other donors' samples. The V gene is TRBV20-1, the J gene TRBJ1-1; the D gene TCRdb calls, TRBD1, cannot be checked with no DNA. The CDR3 here is CSALRGDTEAFF.